This T cell receptor beta chain came from a study of blood T cell repertoires in COVID-19. Study context: From T cells, B-cell-depleted T cells, or PBMCs came the material, which was cDNA or gDNA.

In germline, CDR1 is SEHNR, CDR2 FQNEAQ (reference sequence). Trimming cost V 5 bases and J 0 bases, with 13 bases left between them. The CDR3 sequence is 15 residues long. Per the original methods: Scientists estimated how many nucleated cells there were by amplifying reference gene primers. The assay was immunoSEQ multiplex PCR, and TCRdb's table has in-frame clones only and misses some. From that table come the V and J calls and clone size; the DNA was used to work out D and trimming. The data hold hundreds of thousands of clones, with over 70% observed a single time. The sample comprised peripheral blood. This clonotype was sampled from a woman in her fifties or sixties with acute or convalescent COVID-19. The J gene is TRBJ1-1, the V gene TRBV7-9; D call uncertain. The CDR3 DNA follows: TGTGCCAGCAGCCCCCAGTTTGGCATGAACACTGAAGCTTTCTTT. It specifies CASSPQFGMNTEAFF.